This T cell receptor beta chain was obtained from a study of blood T cell repertoires in COVID-19. On the study more broadly: Sites in the United States, Italy and Spain provided acute and convalescent COVID-19 samples.

The repertoire was sequenced with immunoSEQ multiplex PCR; TCRdb's copy has only in-frame clones and lacks some. This sample has approximately 230,000 clones; around nine tenths occur once, and the top ten carry over 1.2%. CDR3 length: 15 amino acids. V was pared by 4 bases and J by 4 bases, with 15 bases between. Germline values: CDR1 KGHDR, CDR2 SFDVKD. The sequenced sample was peripheral blood. The rearrangement joins TRBV24-1 to TRBJ2-5, with TRBD1 as a possible D gene (6 bases). The source is an elderly man with acute or convalescent COVID-19. The CDR3: CATSEPGTSGETQYF. CDR3 coding DNA: TGTGCCACCAGTGAGCCCGGGACATCAGGAGAGACCCAGTACTTC.